These 16 T cell receptor beta chains were sequenced from one sample in a study of cytomegalovirus exposure and HLA in healthy donors. The PCR employed 60 Vbeta primers together with 13 Jbeta primers. Profiled with immunoSEQ multiplex PCR; TCRdb holds only in-frame clones, not every one. The data show approximately 170,000 clones, approximately 59% seen once. The sequencing input was PBMCs. These receptor sequences come from a man aged 35-49 years in good health and CMV-seronegative.

This rearrangement joins TRBV7-9 to TRBJ2-1, with D tentatively TRBD2 (5 bases). Germline V gene data show CDR1 as SEHNR and CDR2 as FQNEAQ (reference sequence). Trimming stripped 4 bases from V and 8 bases from J, with 21 bases between. The CDR3 totals 16 residues. The CDR3 DNA reads TGTGCCAGCAGCTCGACTATCACCGGGCCCGGGGATGAGCAGTTCTTC. Translation: CASSSTITGPGDEQFF.

This clone was seen only once. The junction differs from germline at one of its ends, possibly a read error. The genes are TRBV7-9 and TRBJ2-1; 8 bases match TRBD2. Looked up from germline, CDR1 is SEHNR and CDR2 is FQNEAQ (reference sequence). The CDR3 contains 16 residues. CDR3 residues: CSSSLALAVRGNEQFF. CDR3 sequence (DNA): TGTTCCAGCAGCTTAGCACTAGCGGTTAGGGGCAATGAGCAGTTCTTC.

The chain joins TRBV19 to TRBJ1-5; D uncertain. The length of the CDR3 is 16 residues. Germline values: CDR1 LNHDA, CDR2 SQIVND (reference sequence). The V gene lost 1 base and the J gene lost 0 bases, with 10 bases spanning the gap. CDR3 bases: TGTGCCAGTAGTATAGGTTTCGAGCTTAGCAATCAGCCCCAGCATTTT. Translated: CASSIGFELSNQPQHF.

The rearrangement uses TRBV19 and TRBJ1-1; 7 bases align to TRBD1. This CDR3 has 15 residues. The trim removed 5 bases at V and 1 base at J, leaving 7 bases unmatched. Germline V gene lookup returns CDR1 LNHDA and CDR2 SQIVND (reference sequence). The CDR3 DNA is TGTGCCAGTAGTTTACAGGGGACGGCGAACACTGAAGCTTTCTTT. Protein: CASSLQGTANTEAFF.

The chain carries TRBV13 and TRBJ2-7; D is undetermined. Trimming shortened V by 3 bases and J by 3 bases, and 12 bases separated the two germline ends. The CDR3 length is 14 residues. Germline CDR1 PRHDT, CDR2 FYEKMQ (reference sequence). CDR3 sequence: CASSFSGSSYEQYF. In DNA, the CDR3 is TGTGCCAGCAGCTTTTCAGGCTCCAGCTACGAGCAGTACTTC.

This clone was counted between two and nine times. In DNA form, the CDR3 reads TGCGCCAGCACGAACGGGGGCTCTGGAAACACCATATATTTT. Translating it yields CASTNGGSGNTIYF. The V call is TRBV5-1, the J call TRBJ1-3; tentative D call: TRBD1 (5 bases). Germline loops: CDR1 SGHRS, CDR2 YFSETQ. The ends were cut back, 6 bases at V and 0 bases at J, with 10 bases in the middle. The length of the CDR3 is 14 residues. Looking up the rest from reference TRBV5-1 and TRBJ1-3 gives the full variable domain: KAGVTQTPRYLIKTRGQQVTLSCSPISGHRSVSWYQQTPGQGLQFLFEYFSETQRNKGNFPGRFSGRQFSNSRSEMNVSTLELGDSALYLCASTNGGSGNTIYFGEGSWLTVV.

This clone turned up a few times. V usage is TRBV5-6 and J usage is TRBJ2-7; 14 bases agree with TRBD2. Per germline, CDR1 SGHDT and CDR2 YYEEEE. This CDR3 has 17 amino acids. The V segment lost 4 bases and the J segment 6 bases; nucleotides outside the gene matches: 12. The CDR3 DNA is TGTGCCAGCAGCGTCCTGGGACTAGCGGGGGCCGGGTTCGAGCAGTACTTC. Its protein product is CASSVLGLAGAGFEQYF.

The rearrangement joins TRBV30 to TRBJ1-1; D is possibly TRBD1 (5 bases). The CDR3 loop spans 15 amino acids. Germline CDR1 reads GTSNPN; CDR2 reads SVGIG (reference sequence). Trimming took 4 bases from V and 4 from J, leaving 19 bases between them. The CDR3 coding sequence is TGTGCCTGGACTCTAGGTGGCCCAGGGCTCACTGAAGCTTTCTTT. Its protein product is CAWTLGGPGLTEAFF.

This sequence joins TRBV5-1 and TRBJ1-2; tentatively, D is TRBD1 (5 bases). V dropped 1 base and J dropped 8 bases, with 21 bases sitting between them. This CDR3 contains 16 residues. From germline, CDR1 is SGHRS and CDR2 YFSETQ. CDR3 loop: CASSLSGGSETRGYTF. The DNA of the CDR3 is TGCGCCAGCAGCTTGTCTGGGGGGAGCGAGACCCGGGGCTACACCTTC.

V is TRBV4-1 and J is TRBJ1-5; a possible D gene is TRBD1 (6 bases). The CDR3 consists of 15 residues. Deletions cut 0 bases from V and 3 bases from J, with 9 bases between. CDR1 is MGHRA and CDR2 is YSYEKL in the germline V gene. CDR3 DNA: TGCGCCAGCAGCCAAGATAACAGGGCCAATCAGCCCCAGCATTTT. This codes for CASSQDNRANQPQHF.

The chain has TRBV7-2 and TRBJ2-5; 7 bases align to TRBD2. Matching the DNA end better, TRBJ2-7 makes the J call doubtful. Germline V lookup: CDR1 SGHTA, CDR2 FQGNSA. CDR3 length: 17 residues. The CDR3 reads CASSFAPVGAGAYEQYF. CDR3 coding DNA: TGTGCCAGCAGCTTTGCCCCCGTGGGTGCGGGAGCCTACGAGCAGTACTTC.

J is TRBJ1-5 and V is TRBV7-8, with D unclear. Trimming took off 5 bases at V and 5 bases at J, with 16 bases between the two ends. The CDR3 contains 15 residues. Germline CDR1 reads SGHVS; CDR2 reads FQNEAQ. Here the CDR3 DNA reads TGTGCCAGCAGCGCTGCCGGAGCCACCTATCAGCCCCAGCATTTT. Amino acid sequence: CASSAAGATYQPQHF.

This chain links TRBV7-9 with TRBJ1-5, with TRBD1 matching over 7 bases. V lost 6 bases, J lost 2 bases, and 1 base stayed unmatched. Germline values: CDR1 SEHNR, CDR2 FQNEAQ (reference sequence). The CDR3 is made up of 13 amino acids. CDR3 sequence (DNA): TGTGCCAGCAGTACAGGGGGCAATCAGCCCCAGCATTTT. Translated: CASSTGGNQPQHF.

This clone occurred a few times. The chain has TRBV27 and TRBJ1-4; 9 positions agree with TRBD1. The length of the CDR3 is 15 residues. Germline CDR1 is MNHEY and CDR2 is SMNVEV (reference sequence). V shed 5 bases, J shed 8 bases, and the junction held 9 bases outside the gene matches. CDR3 protein: CASSLKDRGREKLFF. The CDR3 bases are TGTGCCAGCAGTCTAAAGGACAGGGGACGCGAAAAACTGTTTTTT.

The genes are TRBV19 and TRBJ2-7, with TRBD2 identical over 15 bases. V shed 4 bases and J 4 bases; nucleotides not matched to a gene: 2. This CDR3 spans 15 amino acids. Per germline, CDR1 LNHDA and CDR2 SQIVND (reference sequence). CDR3 coding DNA: TGTGCCAGTAGTACCGGGACTAGCGGGAGGTACGAGCAGTACTTC. It specifies CASSTGTSGRYEQYF.

This clone was detected a few times. This chain links TRBV27 with TRBJ1-2; D might be TRBD1 (5 bases). The germline V gene encodes CDR1 MNHEY and CDR2 SMNVEV (reference sequence). The germline V and J ends were trimmed by 3 bases and 5 bases, with 7 bases remaining between them. This CDR3 is 12 amino acids long. CDR3 sequence: CASSLKGYGYTF. For the CDR3, the DNA is TGTGCCAGCAGTTTGAAGGGGTATGGCTACACCTTC.